Each of the 10 T cell receptor beta chains below was sequenced from the same sample in a study of tumour-infiltrating T cells in Burkitt lymphoma. Data came from immunoSEQ multiplex PCR; TCRdb stores just in-frame clones and leaves some out. Of approximately 2,100 clones in the sample, roughly 15% were seen once. Sequenced input: tumor tissue from a relapse. Receptors originate from a human donor with relapsed Burkitt lymphoma.

This clone turned up a few times. V gene TRBV30 combines with J gene TRBJ2-7, with a weak D call TRBD2 (5 bases). The CDR3 is 14 residues long. V shed 4 bases and J shed 1 base, with 14 bases lying between them. Germline values: CDR1 GTSNPN, CDR2 SVGIG (reference sequence). The CDR3 sequence: CAWTRAGWSYEQYF. The DNA of the CDR3 is TGTGCCTGGACGAGGGCGGGTTGGTCCTACGAGCAGTACTTC.

This chain joins TRBV5-1 and TRBJ2-7, with 13 bases fitting TRBD2. The CDR3 sequence is 17 residues long. Germline CDR1 is SGHRS and CDR2 is YFSETQ. The ends lost 0 bases at V and 4 bases at J; junction bases unmatched: 7. In nucleotides, the CDR3 is TGCGCCAGCAGCTTGGAACTAGCGGGGGGGCCAGGGTACGAGCAGTACTTC. Translation: CASSLELAGGPGYEQYF.

The chain carries TRBV6-1 and TRBJ2-5; D perhaps matches TRBD1 (6 bases). The CDR3 extends over 13 amino acids. Trimming removed 4 bases at V and 5 bases at J, with 11 bases between. Germline V gene sequence: CDR1 MNHNS, CDR2 SASEGT. CDR3 coding DNA: TGTGCCAGCAGTGCACAGGGTTGGGAGACCCAGTACTTC. It yields the protein CASSAQGWETQYF.

The V and J genes are TRBV27 and TRBJ2-5; D uncertain. With 7 bases removed from V and 4 bases from J, the gap between germline ends came to 13 bases. Germline V gives CDR1 MNHEY, CDR2 SMNVEV (reference sequence). CDR3 size: 13 residues. CDR3 DNA sequence: TGTGCCAGCACTCATTTGGGGTCAGAGACCCAGTACTTC. It codes for CASTHLGSETQYF.

This clone showed up just a few times. The genes are TRBV18 and TRBJ1-1; 10 bases fit TRBD1. CDR3 length: 14 residues. V trimming: 7 bases; J trimming: 1 base; junction bases outside the gene matches: 3. Germline values: CDR1 KGHSH, CDR2 LQKENI. CDR3 nucleotide sequence: TGTGCCAGCTTACGGACAGGGGGGAACACTGAAGCTTTCTTT. Translation: CASLRTGGNTEAFF.

V gene TRBV28 combines with J gene TRBJ1-5, with D perhaps matching TRBD1 (5 bases). This CDR3 is built from 14 residues. Germline CDR1 MDHEN, CDR2 SYDVKM. Trimming left V 6 bases short and J 0 bases short, with 9 bases between. CDR3 amino acids: CASRTRVSNQPQHF. DNA of the CDR3: TGTGCCAGCAGGACCAGGGTTAGCAATCAGCCCCAGCATTTT.

This clone turned up a few times. The CDR3 here is CASRLAGGPGSYNEQFF. CDR3 DNA sequence: TGTGCCAGCAGACTAGCGGGAGGGCCCGGGTCCTACAATGAGCAGTTCTTC. V usage is TRBV7-2 and J usage is TRBJ2-1; 13 bases fit TRBD2. The V segment lost 6 bases and the J segment 1 base; nucleotides outside the gene matches: 6. CDR1 is SGHTA, CDR2 FQGNSA, per germline. This CDR3 spans 17 amino acids.

This clone appeared a few times. The V gene is TRBV15, the J gene TRBJ1-2; TRBD1 is a possible D gene (6 bases). Germline V gene data show CDR1 as LNHNV and CDR2 as YYDKDF (reference sequence). The CDR3 is 14 residues long. Trimming stripped 1 base from V and 6 bases from J, with 12 bases between. The CDR3 here is CATSRAVQGDGYTF. The DNA of the CDR3 is TGTGCCACCAGCAGAGCCGTACAGGGTGATGGCTACACCTTC. Full variable domain (rest looked up from reference TRBV15 and TRBJ1-2): DAMVIQNPRYQVTQFGKPVTLSCSQTLNHNVMYWYQQKSSQAPKLLFHYYDKDFNNEADTPDNFQSRRPNTSFCFLDIRSPGLGDTAMYLCATSRAVQGDGYTFGSGTRLTVV.

Relative to its sample, this clone is large (0.1 to 1%). This rearrangement joins TRBV9 to TRBJ2-3; TRBD1 is a possible D gene (5 bases). The CDR3 consists of 15 residues. Per germline, CDR1 SGDLS and CDR2 YYNGEE. The V and J ends lost 0 bases and 3 bases respectively, with 11 bases between them. In DNA, the CDR3 is TGTGCCAGCAGCGTAGAGGGGTTTGGGACAGATACGCAGTATTTT. It is translated as CASSVEGFGTDTQYF.

This clone has more than one count but fewer than ten. The rearrangement joins TRBV10-3 to TRBJ2-4; 7 positions agree with TRBD1. Germline CDR1 reads ENHRY; CDR2 reads SYGVKD. V lost 6 bases to trimming and J lost 7 bases; unmatched junction nucleotides: 6. There are 13 residues in the CDR3. The CDR3 DNA sequence: TGTGCCATCAGCGAGGGACAGCGCAACATTCAGTACTTC. As protein: CAISEGQRNIQYF.